These T cell receptor beta chains were read from a single sample in a study of CD8 T cells in ankylosing spondylitis. TCRdb re-analysed the 5' RACE reads in MiXCR, keeping a single row per CDR3 protein. The table lists roughly 140,000 distinct CDR3 sequences, roughly 44% of them singletons. Sample: synovial fluid, either unsorted or a sorted T cell fraction (not recorded which). These receptors were collected from a male donor with ankylosing spondylitis. The CDR3 runs from the conserved cysteine through the conserved F or W. The D gene is left open where the match is weak. Some rows have no size entry. The others give once, few or many, or a class for an expanded clone.

J	D	size	V	CDR3	DNA
TRBJ2-1	TRBD1	NA	TRBV6-4	CASSDSRTGETNEQFF	TGTGCCAGCAGTGACTCCCGGACAGGGGAAACCAATGAGCAGTTCTTC
TRBJ1-3	NA	once	TRBV5-1	CASSFGGLRNTIYF	TGCGCCAGCAGCTTTGGGGGACTTAGAAACACCATATATTTT
TRBJ2-1	TRBD2	NA	TRBV3-1	CASSQDTSGRPSYNEQFF	TGTGCCAGCAGCCAAGATACTAGCGGGAGGCCCTCCTACAATGAGCAGTTCTTC
TRBJ2-2	NA	many	TRBV19	CASSIVSVGTGELFF	TGTGCCAGTAGTATAGTTTCAGTGGGCACCGGGGAGCTGTTTTTT
TRBJ2-7	TRBD2	NA	TRBV12-3/TRBV12-4	CASTRRGVAYEQYF	TGTGCCAGCACCCGGCGGGGGGTGGCCTACGAGCAGTACTTC
TRBJ2-7	NA	NA	TRBV6-1	CASSGTNRPTYEQYF	TGTGCCAGCAGCGGGACCAACAGACCTACCTACGAGCAGTACTTC
TRBJ2-1	NA	NA	TRBV12-3/TRBV12-4	CASSLWYGTLGNEQFF	TGTGCCAGCAGTTTATGGTACGGGACCCTAGGCAATGAGCAGTTCTTC
TRBJ1-6	TRBD1	few	TRBV28	CASSLLGQDSYNSPLHF	TGTGCCAGCAGTTTATTGGGACAGGACTCCTATAATTCACCCCTCCACTTT
TRBJ2-2	NA	few	TRBV12-3/TRBV12-4	CASSSLRAHTGELFF	TGTGCCAGCAGTTCACTCCGGGCCCACACCGGGGAGCTGTTTTTT
TRBJ2-1	NA	NA	TRBV6-2/TRBV6-3	CASSSPKREDLYNEQFF	TGTGCCAGCAGTTCCCCCAAGAGGGAGGACCTCTACAATGAGCAGTTCTTC
TRBJ2-3	TRBD1	NA	TRBV6-2/TRBV6-3	CASSYSLFTGERGTDTQYF	TGTGCCAGCAGTTACTCGCTTTTTACAGGGGAACGGGGCACAGATACGCAGTATTTT
TRBJ2-2	NA	NA	TRBV12-3/TRBV12-4	CASSLAVLVPNTGELFF	TGTGCCAGCAGTTTAGCGGTCCTTGTACCGAACACCGGGGAGCTGTTTTTT
TRBJ2-2	NA	few	TRBV25-1	CASRTGGHTGELFF	TGTGCCAGCAGGACGGGGGGCCACACCGGGGAGCTGTTTTTT
TRBJ1-1	NA	NA	TRBV20-1	CSARPDRRTEAFF	TGCAGTGCCCGCCCCGACCGGCGGACTGAAGCTTTCTTT
TRBJ2-3	NA	few	TRBV12-3/TRBV12-4	CASSLSGTQDTQYF	TGTGCCAGCAGTCTCTCAGGGACTCAAGATACGCAGTATTTT
TRBJ1-2	NA	NA	TRBV7-9	CASSLDGGNYGYTF	TGTGCCAGCAGCTTAGATGGCGGGAACTATGGCTACACCTTC
TRBJ2-1	NA	NA	TRBV14	CASSQELQPPYNEQFF	TGTGCCAGCAGCCAAGAATTACAGCCTCCCTACAATGAGCAGTTCTTC
TRBJ2-1	NA	few	TRBV18	CASSPQKPSSYNEQFF	TGTGCCAGCTCACCACAGAAGCCGTCCTCCTACAATGAGCAGTTCTTC
TRBJ1-6	TRBD1	NA	TRBV6-1	CASRVETGGNSPLHF	TGTGCCAGCAGGGTCGAGACAGGGGGGAATTCACCCCTCCACTTT
TRBJ1-2	NA	medium-sized	TRBV15	CATSRVPTAGYTF	TGTGCCACCAGCAGAGTACCGACTGCCGGCTACACCTTC
TRBJ2-7	TRBD2	few	TRBV7-2	CASSSNLAGNPYEQYF	TGTGCCAGCAGCTCTAACCTAGCGGGAAACCCCTACGAGCAGTACTTC
TRBJ2-3	NA	NA	TRBV27	CASSPLPGPTDTQYF	TGTGCCAGCAGTCCCCTCCCGGGCCCCACAGATACGCAGTATTTT
TRBJ1-2	NA	few	TRBV18	CASSLEGGGYTF	TGTGCCAGCTCCCTGGAGGGAGGCGGCTACACCTTC
TRBJ2-3	TRBD2	NA	TRBV5-6	CASSLASSGSTDTQYF	TGTGCCAGCAGCTTGGCTTCTAGCGGCAGCACAGATACGCAGTATTTT
TRBJ2-3	TRBD1	NA	TRBV15	CATSRVPGQGIDTQYF	TGTGCCACCAGCAGAGTGCCGGGACAGGGGATAGATACGCAGTATTTT
TRBJ2-1	TRBD1	NA	TRBV9	CASSVALTGLEQFF	TGTGCCAGCAGCGTAGCTCTGACAGGGCTTGAGCAGTTCTTC
TRBJ2-2	NA	once	TRBV6-4	CASSPEPGDTGELFF	TGTGCCAGCAGCCCAGAGCCTGGAGACACCGGGGAGCTGTTTTTT
TRBJ1-4	NA	many	TRBV28	CASSLGAGWNEKLFF	TGTGCCAGCAGTTTAGGGGCAGGGTGGAATGAAAAACTGTTTTTT
TRBJ2-1	NA	many	TRBV12-3/TRBV12-4	CASSLSTYNEQFF	TGTGCCAGCAGTTTAAGTACGTACAATGAGCAGTTCTTC
TRBJ2-1	TRBD1	NA	TRBV2	CASPRGSSYNEQFF	TGTGCCAGCCCCAGGGGGAGTTCCTACAATGAGCAGTTCTTC
TRBJ1-2	NA	once	TRBV5-1	CASSSLWGSYYGYTF	TGCGCCAGCAGCTCCCTGTGGGGATCATACTATGGCTACACCTTC
TRBJ2-1	NA	few	TRBV4-1	CASSPPTRRNNEQFF	TGCGCCAGCTCCCCCCCGACGAGGAGAAACAATGAGCAGTTCTTC
TRBJ1-1	TRBD1	NA	TRBV13	CASSPQPGGNTEAFF	TGTGCCAGCAGCCCCCAGCCAGGGGGAAACACTGAAGCTTTCTTT
TRBJ2-7	NA	NA	TRBV7-9	CASSLSPGYDPGEQYF	TGTGCCAGCAGCTTAAGTCCCGGGTACGATCCAGGCGAGCAGTACTTC
TRBJ1-2	TRBD1	NA	TRBV20-1	CSASVPQGAGGYGYTF	TGCAGTGCTAGCGTTCCTCAGGGGGCTGGGGGCTATGGCTACACCTTC
TRBJ2-5	NA	NA	TRBV4-1	CASSHLSGTPRETQYF	TGCGCCAGCAGCCATTTGTCCGGGACCCCGCGTGAGACCCAGTACTTC
TRBJ2-7	TRBD1	NA	TRBV7-9	CASSTRTGRYEQYF	TGTGCCAGCAGCACCAGGACAGGGAGGTACGAGCAGTACTTC
TRBJ2-1	TRBD2	many	TRBV29-1	CSVGGGNEQFF	TGCAGCGTTGGGGGGGGGAATGAGCAGTTCTTC
TRBJ2-7	TRBD1	NA	TRBV20-1	CSAPTGELVHEQYF	TGCAGTGCCCCTACAGGGGAACTCGTACACGAGCAGTACTTC
TRBJ1-4	NA	once	TRBV7-8	CASSPKLVTNEKLFF	TGTGCCAGCAGCCCCAAGTTGGTAACTAATGAAAAACTGTTTTTT
TRBJ2-7	TRBD2	few	TRBV28	CASSLFSGRAFDEQYF	TGTGCCAGCAGTTTATTTAGCGGGAGGGCCTTCGACGAGCAGTACTTC
TRBJ2-2	TRBD1	NA	TRBV6-5	CASSYSSTGGAKAGELFF	TGTGCCAGCAGTTACTCGAGCACAGGGGGCGCCAAGGCCGGGGAGCTGTTTTTT
TRBJ2-7	NA	NA	TRBV11-1	CVSSASLLIRGPLYEQYF	TGTGTCAGCAGCGCTTCCCTACTTATTCGGGGGCCCCTCTACGAGCAGTACTTC
TRBJ1-5	NA	NA	TRBV28	CASSPTHQPQHF	TGTGCCAGCAGTCCCACCCATCAGCCCCAGCATTTT
TRBJ1-2	NA	NA	TRBV12-3/TRBV12-4	CASSLGPGKGGYTF	TGTGCCAGCAGTTTAGGTCCCGGAAAGGGTGGCTACACCTTC
TRBJ2-7	NA	NA	TRBV7-9	CASSPPSAYEQYF	TGTGCCAGCAGCCCCCCTTCGGCCTACGAGCAGTACTTC
TRBJ2-3	NA	once	TRBV6-5	CASSYSVWGGAADTQYF	TGTGCCAGCAGTTACTCAGTCTGGGGAGGAGCGGCGGATACGCAGTATTTT
TRBJ2-2	NA	few	TRBV15	CATSTRRHTNTGELFF	TGTGCCACCAGCACCCGCCGACACACGAACACCGGGGAGCTGTTTTTT
TRBJ2-7	TRBD1	NA	TRBV28	CASSLRGQLNYEQYF	TGTGCCAGCAGTTTACGGGGACAGTTGAACTACGAGCAGTACTTC
TRBJ2-7	TRBD2	once	TRBV15	CATSRAGLAGAYEQYF	TGTGCCACCAGCAGAGCCGGACTAGCGGGGGCCTACGAGCAGTACTTC